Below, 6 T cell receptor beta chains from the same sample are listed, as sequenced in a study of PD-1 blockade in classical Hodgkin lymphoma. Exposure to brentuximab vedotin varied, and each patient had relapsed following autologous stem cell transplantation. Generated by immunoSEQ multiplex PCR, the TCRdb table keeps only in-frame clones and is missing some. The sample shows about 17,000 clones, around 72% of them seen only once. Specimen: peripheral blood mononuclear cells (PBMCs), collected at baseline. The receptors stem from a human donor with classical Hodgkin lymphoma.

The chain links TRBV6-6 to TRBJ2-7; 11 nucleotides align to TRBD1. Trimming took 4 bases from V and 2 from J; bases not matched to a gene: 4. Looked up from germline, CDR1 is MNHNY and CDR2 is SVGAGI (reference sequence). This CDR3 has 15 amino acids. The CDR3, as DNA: TGTGCCAGCAGTTCTCCGGGACAGGGGGCCTACGAGCAGTACTTC. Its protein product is CASSSPGQGAYEQYF.

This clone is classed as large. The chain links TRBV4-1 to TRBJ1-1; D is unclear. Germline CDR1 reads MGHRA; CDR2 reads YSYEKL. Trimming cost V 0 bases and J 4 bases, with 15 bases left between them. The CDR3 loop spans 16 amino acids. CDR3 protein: CASSQDVGAWGTEAFF. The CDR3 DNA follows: TGCGCCAGCAGCCAAGATGTTGGAGCCTGGGGCACTGAAGCTTTCTTT.

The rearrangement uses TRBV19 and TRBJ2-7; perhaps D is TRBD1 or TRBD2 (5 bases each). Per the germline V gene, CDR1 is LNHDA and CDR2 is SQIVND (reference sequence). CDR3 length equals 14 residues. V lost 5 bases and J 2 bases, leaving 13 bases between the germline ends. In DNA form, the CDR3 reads TGTGCCAGTAGTGGCCGGGACGGAGCCTACGAGCAGTACTTC. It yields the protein CASSGRDGAYEQYF.

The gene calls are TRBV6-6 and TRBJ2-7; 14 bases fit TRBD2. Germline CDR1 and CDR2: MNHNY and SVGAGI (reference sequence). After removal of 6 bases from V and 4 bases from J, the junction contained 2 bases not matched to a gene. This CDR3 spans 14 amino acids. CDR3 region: CASSGTSGSYEQYF. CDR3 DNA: TGTGCCAGCAGCGGGACTAGCGGGAGTTACGAGCAGTACTTC.

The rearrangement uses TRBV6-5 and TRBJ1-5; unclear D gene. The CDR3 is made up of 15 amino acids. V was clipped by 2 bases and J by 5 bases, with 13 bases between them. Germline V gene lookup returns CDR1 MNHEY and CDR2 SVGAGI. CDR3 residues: CASSYSVGSHQPQHF. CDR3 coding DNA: TGTGCCAGCAGTTACAGTGTGGGTTCTCATCAGCCCCAGCATTTT.

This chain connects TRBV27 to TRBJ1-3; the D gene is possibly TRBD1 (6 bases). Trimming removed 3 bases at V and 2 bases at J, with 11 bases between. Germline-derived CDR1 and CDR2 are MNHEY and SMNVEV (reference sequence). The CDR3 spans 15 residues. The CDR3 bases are TGTGCCAGCAGTTTCGGGGGGCTGCCTGGAAACACCATATATTTT. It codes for CASSFGGLPGNTIYF.